Listed here are 10 T cell receptor beta chains from one sample, sequenced in a study of T cells in Graves' hyperthyroidism and ophthalmopathy. RNA transcripts gave rise to amplified TCR beta CDR3 regions. TCR CDR3 regions were first amplified by RT-PCR with HTBI primers. TCRdb redid the calling of the multiplex PCR reads with MiXCR, one entry per CDR3 protein. The sample includes about 380,000 distinct CDR3 sequences, roughly 14% of them seen just once. The sample comprised blood. The receptors here all came from a man aged 30 to 39 with Graves' hyperthyroidism that later progressed to Graves' ophthalmopathy.

The rearrangement joins TRBV2 to TRBJ2-5; 8 bases agree with TRBD1. CDR1 and CDR2 from the germline V gene are SNHLY and FYNNEI. The CDR3 is 16 amino acids. V was pared by 3 bases and J by 3 bases, with 9 bases of the junction left unmatched. The CDR3 protein is CASSEGTGRKEETQYF. In DNA, the CDR3 is TGTGCCAGCAGTGAGGGGACAGGAAGAAAAGAAGAGACCCAGTACTTC.

This clonotype was detected only a few times. The gene calls are TRBV30 and TRBJ1-5, with 7 bases fitting TRBD1. The CDR3 is made up of 15 amino acids. The junction had 9 bases not matched to a gene; V was cut back by 0 bases and J by 7 bases. Germline loops: CDR1 GTSNPN, CDR2 SVGIG (reference sequence). The CDR3 loop is CAWSVDGGGGQPQHF. CDR3 nucleotide sequence: TGTGCCTGGAGTGTAGATGGAGGGGGCGGGCAGCCCCAGCATTTT.

This clonotype has ten or more counts. In nucleotides, the CDR3 is TGCAGCGTTGCTGGGACCCAAGCAACTGAAGCTTTCTTT. It encodes CSVAGTQATEAFF. The rearrangement joins TRBV29-1 to TRBJ1-1; weak D call: TRBD1 (5 bases). Germline V gene sequence: CDR1 SQVTM, CDR2 ANQGSEA. The ends were cut back, 4 bases at V and 5 bases at J, with 14 bases in the middle. The CDR3 totals 13 residues. Using reference TRBV29-1 and TRBJ1-1 for the parts outside the CDR3, the full variable domain is SAVISQKPSRDICQRGTSLTIQCQVDSQVTMMFWYRQQPGQSLTLIATANQGSEATYESGFVIDKFPISRPNLTFSTLTVSNMSPEDSSIYLCSVAGTQATEAFFGQGTRLTVV.

This clonotype was picked up many times. The rearrangement links TRBV7-9 to TRBJ1-1, with D tentatively TRBD1 (5 bases). This CDR3 comprises 13 residues. V lost 2 bases and J lost 5, with 9 bases in between. The germline V gene encodes CDR1 SEHNR and CDR2 FQNEAQ (reference sequence). The CDR3 coding sequence is TGTGCCAGCAGCTTACTACAGGAGACTGAAGCTTTCTTT. Amino acid sequence: CASSLLQETEAFF.

The table lists this clonotype with many counts. CDR3 coding DNA: TGTGCCAGCAGCTTATTGAGGGAGGCGTCGAACACTGAAGCTTTCTTT. Its translation: CASSLLREASNTEAFF. The chain links TRBV7-8 to TRBJ1-1; no definite D call. This CDR3 is 16 amino acids long. CDR1 is SGHVS and CDR2 is FQNEAQ in the germline V gene. The germline V and J ends were trimmed by 2 bases and 1 base, with 14 bases remaining between them.

V is TRBV5-6 and J is TRBJ2-1; D perhaps matches TRBD2 (6 bases). This CDR3 has 18 residues. Between the trimmed V and J ends, which lost 4 bases and 4 bases, there was a span of 24 bases. Germline V gives CDR1 SGHDT, CDR2 YYEEEE. The CDR3: CASSAGPTSAEKYNEQFF. CDR3 DNA sequence: TGTGCCAGCAGCGCGGGACCGACGAGCGCAGAAAAATACAATGAGCAGTTCTTC. The full variable domain, rest sourced from reference TRBV5-6 and TRBJ2-1, is DAGVTQSPTHLIKTRGQQVTLRCSPKSGHDTVSWYQQALGQGPQFIFQYYEEEERQRGNFPDRFSGHQFPNYSSELNVNALLLGDSALYLCASSAGPTSAEKYNEQFFGPGTRLTVL.

The table lists this clonotype with many counts. The chain links TRBV9 to TRBJ2-7, with TRBD1 matching 7 bases. The V and J ends lost 2 bases and 0 bases, in that order; junction bases with no gene match: 2. Germline V CDR1 and CDR2: SGDLS, YYNGEE. This CDR3 region has 14 residues. CDR3 DNA: TGTGCCAGCAGCGTGTGGGACAGCTCCTACGAGCAGTACTTC. Translating it yields CASSVWDSSYEQYF.

V gene TRBV2 combines with J gene TRBJ2-7; perhaps TRBD2 as D (6 bases). V was pared by 4 bases and J by 3 bases, with 10 bases between. The CDR3 spans 13 residues. CDR1 and CDR2 (germline): SNHLY, FYNNEI. DNA for the CDR3: TGTGCCAGCAGTGGGGACTTTGACTACGAGCAGTACTTC. This encodes CASSGDFDYEQYF.

This clonotype has a count of ten or more. V and J are TRBV3-1 and TRBJ2-1; D ambiguous. V was shortened by 4 bases and J by 4 bases, with 14 bases between the two germline ends. The CDR3 is 15 amino acids. Germline V gives CDR1 LGHDT, CDR2 YNNKEL (reference sequence). The CDR3 bases are TGTGCCAGCAGCCGGATTATGGACGGTTACAATGAGCAGTTCTTC. The encoded protein is CASSRIMDGYNEQFF.

The CDR3 loop reads CASSYITSGNTIYF. CDR3 coding DNA: TGCGCCAGCAGCTACATAACATCTGGAAACACCATATATTTT. V is TRBV4-1 and J is TRBJ1-3; D uncertain. CDR1 and CDR2 from the germline V gene are MGHRA and YSYEKL. CDR3 size: 14 residues. Trimming left V 5 bases short and J 1 base short, with 9 bases between.